This passage covers 30 T cell receptor beta chains from one sample sequenced in a study of blood T cell repertoires in COVID-19. TCRdb's table, derived via immunoSEQ multiplex PCR, lists solely in-frame clones and lacks some. The sample has under 400,000 clones, approximately 87% seen once. Sequenced material: PBMCs or T cells enriched from blood (not recorded which). All receptors derive from a man aged 35-49 years in a cohort exposed to, infected with or recovered from COVID-19 (not recorded which).

V is TRBV5-4 and J is TRBJ1-2, with TRBD1 identical over 10 bases. Germline CDR1 and CDR2: SGHNT and YYREEE (reference sequence). The length of the CDR3 is 14 residues. Losses at the gene ends were 4 bases for V and 8 bases for J; bases not matched to a gene: 8. CDR3 residues: CASSTRQGALGYTF. The CDR3 DNA reads TGTGCCAGCAGCACACGACAGGGGGCGCTGGGCTACACCTTC.

J is TRBJ1-2 and V is TRBV5-6, with 10 bases aligning to TRBD1. The CDR3 extends over 14 amino acids. The germline V gene has CDR1 SGHDT and CDR2 YYEEEE. Germline trimming cut 0 bases from V and 8 bases from J; bases unmatched to any gene: 4. CDR3 sequence: CASSLGQGAGGYTF. As DNA, the CDR3 is TGTGCCAGCAGCTTGGGACAGGGGGCAGGAGGCTACACCTTC.

The rearrangement joins TRBV18 to TRBJ1-4; D is ambiguous. The CDR3 runs to 15 residues. The V gene lost 3 bases and the J gene lost 4 bases, with 12 bases spanning the gap. Germline values: CDR1 KGHSH, CDR2 LQKENI. CDR3 protein: CASSPGREVNEKLFF. CDR3 bases: TGTGCCAGCTCACCTGGGAGAGAGGTTAATGAAAAACTGTTTTTT.

The chain joins TRBV7-9 to TRBJ2-1; TRBD1 aligns across 7 bases. J was trimmed by 5 bases and V by 5 bases; bases with no gene match: 15. CDR3 length equals 17 residues. Germline assignment: CDR1 SEHNR and CDR2 FQNEAQ (reference sequence). The CDR3 DNA follows: TGTGCCAGCAGCCGGTGGGTCCGGACAGGTAGGGACAATGAGCAGTTCTTC. This gives the protein CASSRWVRTGRDNEQFF.

The chain joins TRBV15 to TRBJ2-7; TRBD2 might be the D (7 bases). Trimming stripped 5 bases from V and 0 bases from J, with 11 bases between. Germline CDR1 and CDR2: LNHNV and YYDKDF (reference sequence). The CDR3 has 14 amino acids. CDR3 in amino acids: CATSGGDTSYEQYF. CDR3 DNA sequence: TGTGCCACCAGCGGGGGGGACACCTCCTACGAGCAGTACTTC. The variable domain in full, completed from reference TRBV15 and TRBJ2-7, reads DAMVIQNPRYQVTQFGKPVTLSCSQTLNHNVMYWYQQKSSQAPKLLFHYYDKDFNNEADTPDNFQSRRPNTSFCFLDIRSPGLGDTAMYLCATSGGDTSYEQYFGPGTRLTVT.

This chain connects TRBV7-9 to TRBJ2-1; tentatively, D is TRBD1 (5 bases). V lost 7 bases and J 6 bases, leaving 25 bases between the germline ends. Germline lookup yields CDR1 SEHNR and CDR2 FQNEAQ (reference sequence). The CDR3 runs 17 residues. CDR3 loop: CASILPHGQGVSNEQFF. The CDR3 DNA sequence: TGTGCCAGCATCCTCCCGCACGGCCAAGGGGTCAGCAATGAGCAGTTCTTC.

V and J are TRBV7-2 and TRBJ1-5, with 7 bases that match TRBD1. Germline lookup yields CDR1 SGHTA and CDR2 FQGNSA. Germline trimming cut 6 bases from V and 3 bases from J; bases unmatched to any gene: 8. The CDR3 is made up of 15 amino acids. As DNA, the CDR3 is TGTGCCAGCAGACCAGACAGGGCCTCCAATCAGCCCCAGCATTTT. Amino acids: CASRPDRASNQPQHF.

The chain couples TRBV6-4 to TRBJ2-3, with a possible D match to TRBD2 (6 bases). V shed 0 bases and J shed 4 bases, with 14 bases lying between them. Germline CDR1 and CDR2: MRHNA and SNTAGT. The CDR3 contains 16 residues. CDR3 coding DNA: TGTGCCAGCAGTGACTCACCTAGCGTAAACTCAGATACGCAGTATTTT. Translation: CASSDSPSVNSDTQYF.

This clone appeared a single time. CDR3: CASRGTSGYNEQFF. The CDR3 nucleotides are TGTGCCAGCAGGGGGACTAGCGGTTACAATGAGCAGTTCTTC. The chain recombines TRBV6-5 with TRBJ2-1; the match to TRBD2 covers 11 bases. With 6 bases clipped from V and 4 bases from J, the junction kept 2 bases outside the gene matches. The germline V gene encodes CDR1 MNHEY and CDR2 SVGAGI. CDR3 length equals 14 residues.

V usage is TRBV5-4 and J usage is TRBJ1-1, with D hard to call. Per germline, CDR1 SGHNT and CDR2 YYREEE (reference sequence). Trimming removed 3 bases at V and 1 base at J, with 16 bases between. The CDR3 length is 16 residues. The CDR3 coding sequence is TGTGCCAGCAGCTCGGGTAGTAATATCCCGAACACTGAAGCTTTCTTT. Its translation: CASSSGSNIPNTEAFF.

Comments on this clone: The sample holds other DNA sequences that translate to the same CDR3. The chain carries TRBV7-8 and TRBJ1-5; D unclear. Trimming left V 1 base short and J 4 bases short, with 8 bases between. Per germline, CDR1 SGHVS and CDR2 FQNEAQ. This CDR3 has 14 residues. The CDR3 DNA reads as TGTGCCAGCAGCTTAGGCACGGGGAATCAGCCCCAGCATTTT. Protein product: CASSLGTGNQPQHF.

The chain has TRBV7-9 and TRBJ2-3; the D gene is possibly TRBD1 (6 bases). Trimming took off 5 bases at V and 9 bases at J, with 12 bases between the two ends. Germline V gene data show CDR1 as SEHNR and CDR2 as FQNEAQ (reference sequence). The CDR3 contains 12 residues. CDR3 DNA: TGTGCCAGCAGCATCGACAGGCTGACGCAGTATTTT. Translation gives CASSIDRLTQYF. Looking up the rest from reference TRBV7-9 and TRBJ2-3 gives the full variable domain: DTGVSQNPRHKITKRGQNVTFRCDPISEHNRLYWYRQTLGQGPEFLTYFQNEAQLEKSRLLSDRFSAERPKGSFSTLEIQRTEQGDSAMYLCASSIDRLTQYFGPGTRLTVL.

The sample holds a few counts of this clone. The chain couples TRBV5-6 to TRBJ2-7; TRBD1 agrees at 8 bases. The trim removed 1 base at V and 3 bases at J, leaving 3 bases unmatched. The germline gives CDR1 SGHDT, CDR2 YYEEEE. The CDR3 spans 14 residues. This chain's CDR3 is CASSLFGQGYEQYF. As DNA, the CDR3 is TGTGCCAGCAGCTTGTTTGGACAGGGCTACGAGCAGTACTTC.

This clone has just a few counts. The V and J genes are TRBV5-8 and TRBJ2-5, with a tentative D call TRBD1 (5 bases). This CDR3 is built from 16 residues. With 4 bases removed from V and 6 bases from J, the gap between germline ends came to 22 bases. Germline assignment: CDR1 SGHTS and CDR2 YDEGEE. The CDR3, as DNA: TGTGCCAGCAGCCCGATGGCAGGGAAGGCGCGAAAGACCCAGTACTTC. Its translation: CASSPMAGKARKTQYF.

V gene TRBV27 combines with J gene TRBJ1-4; D is unresolved. CDR3 size: 15 residues. Between the trimmed V and J ends, which lost 6 bases and 3 bases, there was a span of 14 bases. Germline V gene sequence: CDR1 MNHEY, CDR2 SMNVEV (reference sequence). The CDR3 DNA reads TGTGCCAGCAGACCTTTTGGGGAGGCTAATGAAAAACTGTTTTTT. Residues: CASRPFGEANEKLFF.

The CDR3 reads CASTLGTGGRYGYTF. In DNA, the CDR3 is TGTGCCAGCACTTTGGGGACAGGAGGGCGCTATGGCTACACCTTC. The genes are TRBV2 and TRBJ1-2; TRBD1 agrees at 8 bases. This CDR3 has 15 residues. The germline V gene has CDR1 SNHLY and CDR2 FYNNEI. Trimming cost V 7 bases and J 4 bases; bases outside gene matches: 11.

This chain uses TRBV3-1 (or the pseudogene TRBV3-2) with TRBJ2-7; the D gene is possibly TRBD2 (6 bases). Trimming cost V 4 bases and J 2 bases, with 15 bases left between them. Germline V gene sequence: CDR1 LGHDT, CDR2 YNNKEL (reference sequence). The CDR3 has 15 residues. Here the CDR3 DNA reads TGTGCCAGCAGCCCTATCGGCGGGATAGCCTACGAGCAGTACTTC. Translation: CASSPIGGIAYEQYF.

This chain connects TRBV6-1 to TRBJ2-3; TRBD1 might be the D (5 bases). The CDR3 has 15 residues. Germline values: CDR1 MNHNS, CDR2 SASEGT. Trimming cost V 2 bases and J 1 base, with 10 bases left between them. CDR3 loop: CASSELGQRTDTQYF. In DNA, the CDR3 is TGTGCCAGCAGTGAACTGGGGCAGCGCACAGATACGCAGTATTTT.

This clone was seen just once. The CDR3 bases are TGTGCCACCAGTGATGGGTGGCGGGAGAGCAATGAGCAGTTCTTC. Protein sequence: CATSDGWRESNEQFF. This sequence joins TRBV24-1 and TRBJ2-1; 7 bases map to TRBD2. V was pared by 3 bases and J by 6 bases, with 7 bases of the junction left unmatched. CDR3 length: 15 amino acids. Germline CDR1 KGHDR, CDR2 SFDVKD.

The V and J genes are TRBV7-2 and TRBJ1-5, with 7 positions matching TRBD1. V lost 5 bases, J lost 7 bases, and 5 bases stayed unmatched. Germline CDR1 is SGHTA and CDR2 is FQGNSA. The CDR3 has 13 amino acids. CDR3 region: CASSPWTGQPQHF. CDR3 DNA: TGTGCCAGCAGCCCATGGACAGGACAGCCCCAGCATTTT.

The rearrangement links TRBV20-1 to TRBJ2-5, with unresolved D. Trimming stripped 6 bases from V and 5 bases from J, with 10 bases between. CDR1 and CDR2 (germline): DFQATT, SNEGSKA (reference sequence). The CDR3 runs 11 residues. The CDR3 protein is CSAQRLETQYF. CDR3 DNA: TGCAGTGCCCAGAGGTTGGAGACCCAGTACTTC.

This chain's CDR3 is CASQSRTSGSYEQYF. CDR3 DNA sequence: TGTGCCAGCCAGTCCCGGACTAGCGGGAGTTACGAGCAGTACTTC. The rearrangement links TRBV2 to TRBJ2-7; TRBD2 matches 13 bases. V was clipped by 8 bases and J by 4 bases; unmatched bases: 8. The CDR3 length is 15 residues. Germline loops: CDR1 SNHLY, CDR2 FYNNEI.

The chain recombines TRBV11-2 with TRBJ2-7, with TRBD1 identical over 7 bases. Per germline, CDR1 SGHAT and CDR2 FQNNGV. This CDR3 region has 14 residues. J gave up 6 bases and V 5 bases, and 10 bases lay outside the gene matches. The CDR3 DNA sequence: TGTGCCAGCAGCGAAAGACAGGGCCTGTTCGAGCAGTACTTC. It encodes CASSERQGLFEQYF.

The chain joins TRBV28 to TRBJ2-1; possible D gene TRBD2, 5 bases. With 7 bases removed from V and 6 bases from J, the gap between germline ends came to 19 bases. The CDR3 is 15 residues long. Looked up from germline, CDR1 is MDHEN and CDR2 is SYDVKM. The CDR3 DNA reads as TGTGCCAGCAACCCCCAGAGGCTAGCTGGCAATGAGCAGTTCTTC. Amino acid sequence: CASNPQRLAGNEQFF.

V is TRBV5-1 and J is TRBJ1-4; possible D gene TRBD1, 5 bases. The CDR3 covers 15 residues. Germline CDR1 reads SGHRS; CDR2 reads YFSETQ. The V and J ends lost 3 bases and 0 bases respectively, with 9 bases between them. The CDR3 nucleotides are TGCGCCAGCAGCTCAATGACAGCAACTAATGAAAAACTGTTTTTT. Its translation: CASSSMTATNEKLFF.

This chain connects TRBV30 to TRBJ2-5; TRBD1 might be the D (6 bases). Germline V gene sequence: CDR1 GTSNPN, CDR2 SVGIG (reference sequence). With 0 bases removed from V and 2 bases from J, the gap between germline ends came to 10 bases. The CDR3 is 14 amino acids. The CDR3 DNA sequence: TGTGCCTGGAGTGTACCAAGGGGGCAAGAGACCCAGTACTTC. Its protein is CAWSVPRGQETQYF.

The chain is built from TRBV5-1 and TRBJ2-1; 7 positions agree with TRBD1. CDR3 length: 15 residues. Looked up from germline, CDR1 is SGHRS and CDR2 is YFSETQ. V lost 3 bases, J lost 3 bases, and 6 bases stayed unmatched. The CDR3 loop reads CASSSGQNNYNEQFF. The CDR3, as DNA: TGCGCCAGCAGCTCGGGACAGAATAACTACAATGAGCAGTTCTTC.

V gene TRBV2 combines with J gene TRBJ1-4; 7 nucleotides align to TRBD1. The V segment lost 11 bases and the J segment 0 bases; nucleotides outside the gene matches: 6. The CDR3 is 14 amino acids. Germline CDR1 SNHLY, CDR2 FYNNEI. In DNA, the CDR3 is TGTGCCGGGGGACAGCGGGCAACTAATGAAAAACTGTTTTTT. Translated: CAGGQRATNEKLFF.

The chain has TRBV27 and TRBJ2-7; 9 bases are shared with TRBD2. The ends lost 4 bases at V and 2 bases at J; junction bases unmatched: 9. Looked up from germline, CDR1 is MNHEY and CDR2 is SMNVEV (reference sequence). CDR3 length: 16 amino acids. CDR3 DNA sequence: TGTGCCAGCAGTTCTCATCTAGCGGGACCACCCTACGAGCAGTACTTC. It yields the protein CASSSHLAGPPYEQYF.

This chain connects TRBV20-1 to TRBJ1-3; D not certain. The V gene lost 3 bases and the J gene lost 0 bases, with 12 bases spanning the gap. The CDR3 sequence is 15 residues long. Germline CDR1 and CDR2: DFQATT and SNEGSKA (reference sequence). The DNA for the CDR3 is TGCAGTGCTAGTAAAGCTCGGAGCTCTGGAAACACCATATATTTT. This translates into CSASKARSSGNTIYF.